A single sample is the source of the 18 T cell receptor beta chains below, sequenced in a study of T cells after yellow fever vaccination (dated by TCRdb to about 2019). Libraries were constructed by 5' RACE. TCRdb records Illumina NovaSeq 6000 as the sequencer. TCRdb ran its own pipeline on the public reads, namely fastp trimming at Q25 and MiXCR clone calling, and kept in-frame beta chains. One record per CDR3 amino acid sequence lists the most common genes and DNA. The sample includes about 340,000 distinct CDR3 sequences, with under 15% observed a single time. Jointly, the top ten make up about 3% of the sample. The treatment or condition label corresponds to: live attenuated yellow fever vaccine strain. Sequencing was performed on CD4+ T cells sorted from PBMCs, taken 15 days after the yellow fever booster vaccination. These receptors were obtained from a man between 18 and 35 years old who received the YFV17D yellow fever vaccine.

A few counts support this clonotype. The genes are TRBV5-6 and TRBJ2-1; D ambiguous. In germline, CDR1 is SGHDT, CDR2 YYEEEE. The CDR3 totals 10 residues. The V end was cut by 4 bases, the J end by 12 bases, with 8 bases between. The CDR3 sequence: CASSGDLQFF. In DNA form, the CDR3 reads TGTGCCAGCAGCGGGGATTTGCAGTTCTTC. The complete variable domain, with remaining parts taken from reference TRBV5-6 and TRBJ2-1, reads DAGVTQSPTHLIKTRGQQVTLRCSPKSGHDTVSWYQQALGQGPQFIFQYYEEEERQRGNFPDRFSGHQFPNYSSELNVNALLLGDSALYLCASSGDLQFFGPGTRLTVL.

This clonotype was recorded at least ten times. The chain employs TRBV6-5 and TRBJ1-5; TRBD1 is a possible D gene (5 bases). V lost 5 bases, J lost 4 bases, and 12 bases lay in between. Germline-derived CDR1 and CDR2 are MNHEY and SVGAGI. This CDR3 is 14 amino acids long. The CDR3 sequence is CASSPGPGNQPQHF. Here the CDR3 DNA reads TGTGCCAGCAGTCCAGGGCCAGGAAATCAGCCCCAGCATTTT.

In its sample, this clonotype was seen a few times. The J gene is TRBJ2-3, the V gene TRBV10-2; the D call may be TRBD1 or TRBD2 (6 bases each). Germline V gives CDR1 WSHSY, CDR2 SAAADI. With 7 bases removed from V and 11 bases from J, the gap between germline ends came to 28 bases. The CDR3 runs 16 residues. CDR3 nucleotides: TGCGCCAGCATCTCCCCGGGTAAAGGGGGGCCCCTAAGGCAGTATTTT. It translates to CASISPGKGGPLRQYF.

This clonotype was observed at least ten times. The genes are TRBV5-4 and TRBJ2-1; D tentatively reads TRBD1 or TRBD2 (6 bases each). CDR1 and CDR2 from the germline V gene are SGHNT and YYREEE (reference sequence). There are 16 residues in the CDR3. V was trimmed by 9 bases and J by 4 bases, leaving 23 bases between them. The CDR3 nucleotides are TGTGCCACTAGAGCGTTGGGGGGCCTGGGGTACAATGAGCAGTTCTTC. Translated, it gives CATRALGGLGYNEQFF. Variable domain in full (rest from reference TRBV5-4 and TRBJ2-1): ETGVTQSPTHLIKTRGQQVTLRCSSQSGHNTVSWYQQALGQGPQFIFQYYREEENGRGNFPPRFSGLQFPNYSSELNVNALELDDSALYLCATRALGGLGYNEQFFGPGTRLTVL.

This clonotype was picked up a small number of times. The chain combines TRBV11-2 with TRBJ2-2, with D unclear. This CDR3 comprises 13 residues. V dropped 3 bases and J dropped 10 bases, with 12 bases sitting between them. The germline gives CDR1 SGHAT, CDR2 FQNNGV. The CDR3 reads CASSLVTALELFF. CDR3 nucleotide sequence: TGTGCCAGCAGCTTGGTTACGGCTTTGGAGCTGTTTTTT.

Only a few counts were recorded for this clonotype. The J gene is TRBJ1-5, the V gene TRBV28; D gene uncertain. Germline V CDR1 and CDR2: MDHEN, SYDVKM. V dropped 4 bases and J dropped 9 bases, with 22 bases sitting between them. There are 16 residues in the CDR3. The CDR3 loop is CASSSGSGPSYRPQHF. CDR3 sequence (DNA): TGTGCCAGCAGTTCTGGGTCTGGACCGTCTTATAGGCCCCAGCATTTT.

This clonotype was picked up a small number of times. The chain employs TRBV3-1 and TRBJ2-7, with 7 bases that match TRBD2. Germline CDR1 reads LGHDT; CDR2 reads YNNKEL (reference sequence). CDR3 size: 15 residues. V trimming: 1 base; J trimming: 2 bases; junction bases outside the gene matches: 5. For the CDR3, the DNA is TGTGCCAGCAGCCAAGCGTCTAGCGGCACCTACGAGCAGTACTTC. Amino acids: CASSQASSGTYEQYF.

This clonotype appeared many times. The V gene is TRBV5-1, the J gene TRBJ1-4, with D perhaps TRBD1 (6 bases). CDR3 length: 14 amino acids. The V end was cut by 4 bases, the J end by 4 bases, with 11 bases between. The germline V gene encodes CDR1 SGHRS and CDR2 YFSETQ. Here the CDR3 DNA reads TGCGCCAGCAGCCCGACAGGCCTTAATGAAAAACTGTTTTTT. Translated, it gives CASSPTGLNEKLFF.

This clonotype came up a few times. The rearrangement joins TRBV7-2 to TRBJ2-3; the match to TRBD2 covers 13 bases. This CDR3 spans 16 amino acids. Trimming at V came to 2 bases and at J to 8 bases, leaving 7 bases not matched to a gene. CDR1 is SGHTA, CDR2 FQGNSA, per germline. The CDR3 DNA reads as TGTGCCAGCAGCTTATACACTAGCGGGGGGGAAGGTACGCAGTATTTT. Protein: CASSLYTSGGEGTQYF.

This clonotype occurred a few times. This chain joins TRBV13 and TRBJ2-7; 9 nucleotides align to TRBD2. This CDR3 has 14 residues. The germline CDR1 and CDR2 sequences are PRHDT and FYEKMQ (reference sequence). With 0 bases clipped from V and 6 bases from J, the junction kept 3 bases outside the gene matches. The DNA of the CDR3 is TGTGCCAGCAGCTTAGGCCGACTAGCGGCCGAGCAGTACTTC. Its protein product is CASSLGRLAAEQYF.

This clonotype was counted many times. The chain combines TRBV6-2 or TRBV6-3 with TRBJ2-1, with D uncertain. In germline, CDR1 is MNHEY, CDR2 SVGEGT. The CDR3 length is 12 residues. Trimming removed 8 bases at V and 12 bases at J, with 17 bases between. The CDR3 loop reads CASGTGLKGQFF. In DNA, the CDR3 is TGTGCCAGCGGTACGGGCTTAAAGGGGCAGTTCTTC.

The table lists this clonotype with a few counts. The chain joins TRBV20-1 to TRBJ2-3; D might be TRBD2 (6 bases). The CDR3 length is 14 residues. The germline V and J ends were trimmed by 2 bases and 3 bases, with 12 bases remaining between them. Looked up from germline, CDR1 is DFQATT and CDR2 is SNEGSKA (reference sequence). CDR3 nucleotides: TGCAGTGCTAGAAGGTCGGCGGGGACAGATACGCAGTATTTT. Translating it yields CSARRSAGTDTQYF.

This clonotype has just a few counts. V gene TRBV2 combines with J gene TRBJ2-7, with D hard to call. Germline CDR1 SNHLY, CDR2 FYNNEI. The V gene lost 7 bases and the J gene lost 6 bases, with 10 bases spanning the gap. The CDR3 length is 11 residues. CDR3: CASNLVAEQYF. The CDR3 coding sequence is TGTGCCAGCAACCTAGTCGCCGAGCAGTACTTC. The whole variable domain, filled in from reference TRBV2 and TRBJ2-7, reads EPEVTQTPSHQVTQMGQEVILRCVPISNHLYFYWYRQILGQKVEFLVSFYNNEISEKSEIFDDQFSVERPDGSNFTLKIRSTKLEDSAMYFCASNLVAEQYFGPGTRLTVT.

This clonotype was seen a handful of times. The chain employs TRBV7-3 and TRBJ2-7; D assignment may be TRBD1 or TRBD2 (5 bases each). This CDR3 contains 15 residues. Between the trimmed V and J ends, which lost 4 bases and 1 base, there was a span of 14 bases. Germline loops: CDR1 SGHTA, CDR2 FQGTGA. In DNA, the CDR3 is TGTGCCAGCAGCTCGTCGGGGCTGCGTTCCTACGAGCAGTACGTC. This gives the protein CASSSSGLRSYEQYV.

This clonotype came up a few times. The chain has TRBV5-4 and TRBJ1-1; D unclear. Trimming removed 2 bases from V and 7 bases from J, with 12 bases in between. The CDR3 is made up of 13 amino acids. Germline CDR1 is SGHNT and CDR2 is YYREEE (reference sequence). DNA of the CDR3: TGTGCCAGCAGCTTAAGATTGGAACTTGAAGCTTTCTTT. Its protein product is CASSLRLELEAFF.

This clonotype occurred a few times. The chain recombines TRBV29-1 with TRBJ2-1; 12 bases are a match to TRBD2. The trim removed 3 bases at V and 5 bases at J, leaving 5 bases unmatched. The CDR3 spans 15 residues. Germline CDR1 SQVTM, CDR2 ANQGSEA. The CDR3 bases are TGCAGCGTTGAGCGGGCTAGCGGGGGGGACAATGAGCAGTTCTTC. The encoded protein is CSVERASGGDNEQFF.

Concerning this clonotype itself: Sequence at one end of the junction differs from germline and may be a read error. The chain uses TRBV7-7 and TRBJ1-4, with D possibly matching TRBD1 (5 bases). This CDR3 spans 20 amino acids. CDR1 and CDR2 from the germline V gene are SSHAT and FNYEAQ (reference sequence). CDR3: CASSSAERGYRSDNYEKLFF. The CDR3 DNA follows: TGTGCTAGCAGCTCAGCCGAAAGGGGTTATCGCTCGGACAACTATGAAAAACTGTTTTTT.

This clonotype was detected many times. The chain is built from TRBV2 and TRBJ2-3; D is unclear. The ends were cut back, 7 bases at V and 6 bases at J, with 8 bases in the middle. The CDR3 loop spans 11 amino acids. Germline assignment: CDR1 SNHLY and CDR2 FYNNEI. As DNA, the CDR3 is TGTGCCAGCACGGGTAGGGATACGCAGTATTTT. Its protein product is CASTGRDTQYF.